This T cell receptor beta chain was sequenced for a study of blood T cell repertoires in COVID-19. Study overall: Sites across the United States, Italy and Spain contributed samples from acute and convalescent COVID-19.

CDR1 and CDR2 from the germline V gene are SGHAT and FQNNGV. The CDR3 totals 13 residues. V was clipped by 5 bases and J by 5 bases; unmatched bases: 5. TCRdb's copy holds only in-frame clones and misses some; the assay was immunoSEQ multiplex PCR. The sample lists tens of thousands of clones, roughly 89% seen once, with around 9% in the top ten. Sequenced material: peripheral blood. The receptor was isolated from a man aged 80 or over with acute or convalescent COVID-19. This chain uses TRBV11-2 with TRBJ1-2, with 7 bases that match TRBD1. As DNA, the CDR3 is TGTGCCAGCAGCCCCGACAGGGATTATGGCTACACCTTC. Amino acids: CASSPDRDYGYTF.